One sample yielded the 23 T cell receptor beta chains listed below, sequenced in a study of blood T cell repertoires in COVID-19. Produced via immunoSEQ multiplex PCR; TCRdb's table is partial and in-frame only. The table includes 200,000 to 250,000 clones, around 87% detected once. Sequenced input: peripheral blood. The receptor source for this set is a young woman who had recovered from COVID-19.

The rearrangement uses TRBV14 and TRBJ1-4, with D possibly matching TRBD1 (6 bases). The germline V gene has CDR1 SGHDN and CDR2 FVKESK. The CDR3 totals 19 residues. With 1 base removed from V and 2 bases from J, the gap between germline ends came to 20 bases. The CDR3 nucleotides are TGTGCCAGCAGCCAAGTTCCGGGACAAGGACCTCATACTAATGAAAAACTGTTTTTT. Its protein is CASSQVPGQGPHTNEKLFF.

The chain carries TRBV6-2 or TRBV6-3 and TRBJ1-1, with unresolved D. The CDR3 consists of 14 residues. Germline CDR1 and CDR2: MNHEY and SVGEGT. The germline V and J ends were trimmed by 1 base and 4 bases, with 10 bases remaining between them. The CDR3 bases are TGTGCCAGCAGTTACTACGTATACGGCACTGAAGCTTTCTTT. This translates into CASSYYVYGTEAFF.

This chain joins TRBV11-2 and TRBJ2-6; 10 bases match TRBD1. V lost 5 bases to trimming and J lost 0 bases; unmatched junction nucleotides: 4. CDR3 length: 17 residues. Germline V gives CDR1 SGHAT, CDR2 FQNNGV. CDR3 region: CASSPGQGTSGANVLTF. DNA for the CDR3: TGTGCCAGCAGCCCGGGACAGGGGACCTCTGGGGCCAACGTCCTGACTTTC.

CDR3 sequence: CASSPPARDQETQYF. DNA of the CDR3: TGTGCCAGCTCACCGCCCGCACGAGACCAAGAGACCCAGTACTTC. The genes are TRBV18 and TRBJ2-5; D not certain. Trimming took 3 bases from V and 0 from J, leaving 11 bases between them. The CDR3 spans 15 residues. Germline CDR1 KGHSH, CDR2 LQKENI.

The chain recombines TRBV18 with TRBJ2-1; D gene ambiguous. The CDR3 has 13 amino acids. Germline V gives CDR1 KGHSH, CDR2 LQKENI. Trimming pared 3 bases from V and 9 bases from J, leaving 12 bases between. This chain's CDR3 is CASSPAATGEQFF. DNA for the CDR3: TGTGCCAGCTCACCCGCCGCAACGGGTGAGCAGTTCTTC.

A few counts support this clone. The chain joins TRBV2 to TRBJ2-5; 9 nucleotides agree with TRBD2. The CDR3 loop spans 14 amino acids. Trimming removed 6 bases from V and 4 bases from J; junction bases left unmatched: 6. CDR1 and CDR2 (germline): SNHLY, FYNNEI. CDR3 sequence reads: CASSPDSGGETQYF. The DNA of the CDR3 is TGTGCCAGCAGCCCCGATAGCGGGGGAGAGACCCAGTACTTC.

This chain connects TRBV7-9 to TRBJ1-6; 9 bases match TRBD1. V shed 1 base and J 1 base; nucleotides not matched to a gene: 5. Germline V gene lookup returns CDR1 SEHNR and CDR2 FQNEAQ (reference sequence). The CDR3 is made up of 18 amino acids. CDR3 sequence: CASSLETGGGSYNSPLHF. The CDR3, as DNA: TGTGCCAGCAGCTTAGAAACAGGGGGCGGATCCTATAATTCACCCCTCCACTTT.

This clone has just one count. This chain links TRBV13 with TRBJ2-7; TRBD1 is a possible D gene (6 bases). Germline CDR1 PRHDT, CDR2 FYEKMQ (reference sequence). V was cut by 5 bases and J by 5 bases, with 13 bases left in between. The CDR3 length is 13 residues. CDR3 region: CASSANRDHEQYF. The CDR3 bases are TGTGCCAGCAGCGCTAACAGGGATCACGAGCAGTACTTC.

The chain recombines TRBV3-1 (or the pseudogene TRBV3-2) with TRBJ1-1; no clear D gene. The germline V gene encodes CDR1 LGHDT and CDR2 YNNKEL (reference sequence). The CDR3 covers 13 residues. Trimming took 6 bases from V and 0 from J, leaving 8 bases between them. The CDR3: CASSLKLNTEAFF. The CDR3 nucleotides read TGTGCCAGCAGTCTAAAGTTGAACACTGAAGCTTTCTTT.

This chain joins TRBV9 and TRBJ1-6, with TRBD1 matching over 9 bases. CDR3 length equals 14 residues. Germline lookup yields CDR1 SGDLS and CDR2 YYNGEE. Losses at the gene ends were 4 bases for V and 8 bases for J; bases not matched to a gene: 4. CDR3 coding DNA: TGTGCCAGCAGCCCGCGGGACAGGGATTCACCCCTCCACTTT. It specifies CASSPRDRDSPLHF.

This sequence joins TRBV10-2 and TRBJ2-7, with D perhaps matching TRBD2 (6 bases). The CDR3 has 15 amino acids. The V end lost 5 bases, the J end lost 1 base, and 15 bases lay between the germline ends. CDR1 and CDR2 (germline): WSHSY, SAAADI. The CDR3 coding sequence is TGCGCCAGCAGTTTATCCGGGACTTCTTCCTACGAGCAGTACTTC. This gives the protein CASSLSGTSSYEQYF.

This clone was picked up a small number of times. V usage is TRBV5-1 and J usage is TRBJ1-6, with TRBD1 as a possible D gene (5 bases). The CDR3 extends over 15 amino acids. Trimming took off 3 bases at V and 0 bases at J, with 7 bases between the two ends. CDR1 is SGHRS, CDR2 YFSETQ, per germline. DNA for the CDR3: TGCGCCAGCAGCTCCAGGGTCTCCTATAATTCACCCCTCCACTTT. This codes for CASSSRVSYNSPLHF. Full variable domain (outside the CDR3, taken from reference TRBV5-1 and TRBJ1-6): KAGVTQTPRYLIKTRGQQVTLSCSPISGHRSVSWYQQTPGQGLQFLFEYFSETQRNKGNFPGRFSGRQFSNSRSEMNVSTLELGDSALYLCASSSRVSYNSPLHFGNGTRLTVT.

The V gene is TRBV7-6, the J gene TRBJ2-2; D perhaps matches TRBD2 (7 bases). The CDR3 runs 18 residues. V was cut by 2 bases and J by 3 bases, with 19 bases left in between. The germline V gene encodes CDR1 SGHVS and CDR2 FNYEAQ. The CDR3 region is CASSLSGRGGADTGELFF. The CDR3 nucleotides read TGTGCCAGCAGCTTAAGTGGGCGTGGGGGGGCCGACACCGGGGAGCTGTTTTTT. The full variable domain, completed using reference TRBV7-6 and TRBJ2-2, is GAGVSQSPRYKVTKRGQDVALRCDPISGHVSLYWYRQALGQGPEFLTYFNYEAQQDKSGLPNDRFSAERPEGSISTLTIQRTEQRDSAMYRCASSLSGRGGADTGELFFGEGSRLTVL.

This chain links TRBV5-4 with TRBJ1-1; D might be TRBD1 (5 bases). The CDR3 has 15 amino acids. V was cut by 6 bases and J by 3 bases, with 18 bases left in between. Per germline, CDR1 SGHNT and CDR2 YYREEE (reference sequence). CDR3 in DNA: TGTGCCAGCACCCCAGGGTGGACGCAAGACACTGAAGCTTTCTTT. It codes for CASTPGWTQDTEAFF.

Many counts were recorded for this clone. V gene TRBV2 combines with J gene TRBJ2-2; no firm D call. The CDR3 sequence is 13 residues long. CDR1 is SNHLY and CDR2 is FYNNEI in the germline V gene. Between the trimmed V and J ends, which lost 7 bases and 1 base, there was a span of 7 bases. CDR3 bases: TGTGCCAGCAATACAATGAACACCGGGGAGCTGTTTTTT. Translated, it gives CASNTMNTGELFF.

This clone was seen a few times. This chain links TRBV18 with TRBJ1-3, with 7 bases that match TRBD1. This CDR3 has 14 amino acids. Germline V gene data show CDR1 as KGHSH and CDR2 as LQKENI. The J segment lost 2 bases and the V segment lost 8 bases, leaving 6 bases of the junction unmatched. For the CDR3, the DNA is TGTGCCAGCACCACCAGGGGGGCTGGAAACACCATATATTTT. Protein sequence: CASTTRGAGNTIYF.

The chain links TRBV13 to TRBJ2-3; 12 positions agree with TRBD2. CDR3 length: 16 residues. The V gene end was trimmed by 5 bases and the J gene end by 6 bases; junction bases not matched to a gene: 9. CDR1 is PRHDT and CDR2 is FYEKMQ in the germline V gene (reference sequence). The CDR3 reads CASSLSSGGAWDTQYF. The CDR3 DNA reads TGTGCCAGCAGCCTATCTAGCGGGGGGGCCTGGGATACGCAGTATTTT.

This clone was observed a single time. The chain carries TRBV11-2 and TRBJ2-3, with 12 bases matching TRBD2. The CDR3 loop spans 19 amino acids. From germline, CDR1 is SGHAT and CDR2 FQNNGV. V was pared by 4 bases and J by 1 base, with 12 bases of the junction left unmatched. In nucleotides, the CDR3 is TGTGCCAGCAGCTCTACTAGCGGGGGGACGATCTCCGGCACAGATACGCAGTATTTT. Translated, it gives CASSSTSGGTISGTDTQYF.

The chain recombines TRBV18 with TRBJ1-5, with 11 bases matching TRBD1. With V trimmed by 3 bases and J by 6 bases, 4 bases remained unmatched. The CDR3 sequence is 15 residues long. The germline V gene encodes CDR1 KGHSH and CDR2 LQKENI. This chain's CDR3 is CASSPQGQGVQPQHF. CDR3 DNA sequence: TGTGCCAGCTCACCCCAGGGACAGGGGGTTCAGCCCCAGCATTTT.

The chain employs TRBV2 and TRBJ2-1; TRBD2 aligns across 7 bases. The CDR3 has 15 residues. The ends lost 1 base at V and 3 bases at J; junction bases unmatched: 3. Germline V CDR1 and CDR2: SNHLY, FYNNEI. The CDR3 DNA is TGTGCCAGCAGTGAAGTGGGGGGGAGCTACAATGAGCAGTTCTTC. It yields the protein CASSEVGGSYNEQFF.

CDR3 nucleotide sequence: TGTGCCAGCAGCTTACCCCAATGCTACACCTTC. It yields the protein CASSLPQCYTF. The J gene is TRBJ1-2, the V gene TRBV11-3; D call uncertain. Trimming took 2 bases from V and 9 from J, leaving 7 bases between them. Germline CDR1 and CDR2: SGHNT and YENEEA. The CDR3 is 11 amino acids.

V is TRBV6-5 and J is TRBJ2-7; 10 nucleotides agree with TRBD1. This CDR3 comprises 14 residues. V gave up 5 bases and J gave up 3 bases; unmatched junction bases: 4. In germline, CDR1 is MNHEY, CDR2 SVGAGI. CDR3 nucleotides: TGTGCCAGCAGTAACGACAGGGGGCTCTACGAGCAGTACTTC. Protein product: CASSNDRGLYEQYF.

The rearrangement links TRBV18 to TRBJ2-7; possible D gene TRBD2, 6 bases. CDR3 size: 15 residues. Germline V lookup: CDR1 KGHSH, CDR2 LQKENI. V was pared by 2 bases and J by 0 bases, with 11 bases between. CDR3 nucleotides: TGTGCCAGCTCACCAGGGACCGGGAGCTCCTACGAGCAGTACTTC. Protein product: CASSPGTGSSYEQYF. Together with reference TRBV18 and TRBJ2-7, the CDR3 gives the full variable domain: NAGVMQNPRHLVRRRGQEARLRCSPMKGHSHVYWYRQLPEEGLKFMVYLQKENIIDESGMPKERFSAEFPKEGPSILRIQQVVRGDSAAYFCASSPGTGSSYEQYFGPGTRLTVT.